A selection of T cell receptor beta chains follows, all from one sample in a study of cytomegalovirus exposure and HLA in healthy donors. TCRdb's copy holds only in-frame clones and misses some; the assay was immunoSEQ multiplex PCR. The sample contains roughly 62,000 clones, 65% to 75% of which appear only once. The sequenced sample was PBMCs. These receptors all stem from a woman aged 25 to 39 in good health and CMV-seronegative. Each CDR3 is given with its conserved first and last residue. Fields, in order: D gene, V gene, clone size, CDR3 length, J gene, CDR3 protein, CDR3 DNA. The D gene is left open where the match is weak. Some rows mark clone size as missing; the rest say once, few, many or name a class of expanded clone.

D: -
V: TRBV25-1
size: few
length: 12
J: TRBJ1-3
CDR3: CATGSSGNTIYF
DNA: TGTGCCACCGGGTCTTCTGGAAACACCATATATTTT

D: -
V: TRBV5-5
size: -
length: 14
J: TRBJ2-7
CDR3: CASSLGAGSYEQYF
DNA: TGTGCCAGCAGCTTGGGGGCAGGTTCCTACGAGCAGTACTTC

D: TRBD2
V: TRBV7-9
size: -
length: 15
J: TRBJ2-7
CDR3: CASSLSLSGSTEQYF
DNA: TGTGCCAGCAGCTTAAGTCTCAGCGGGAGTACCGAGCAGTACTTC

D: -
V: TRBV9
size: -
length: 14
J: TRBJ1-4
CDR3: CASSNREMPEKLFF
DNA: TGTGCCAGCAGCAACAGGGAAATGCCTGAAAAACTGTTTTTT

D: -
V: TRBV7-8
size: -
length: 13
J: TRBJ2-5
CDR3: CASSLGGQETQYF
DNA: TGTGCCAGCAGCCTGGGGGGCCAAGAGACCCAGTACTTC

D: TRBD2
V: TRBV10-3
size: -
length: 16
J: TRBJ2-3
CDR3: CAISVLTSGSTDTQYF
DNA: TGTGCCATCAGTGTCTTGACTAGCGGTAGCACAGATACGCAGTATTTT

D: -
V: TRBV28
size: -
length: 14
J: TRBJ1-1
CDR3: CASSIGQPHTEAFF
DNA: TGTGCCAGCAGTATAGGACAGCCTCACACTGAAGCTTTCTTT

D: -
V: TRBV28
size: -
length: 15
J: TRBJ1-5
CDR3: CASSLRRGIYQPQHF
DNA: TGTGCCAGCAGTTTACGAAGAGGGATTTATCAGCCCCAGCATTTT

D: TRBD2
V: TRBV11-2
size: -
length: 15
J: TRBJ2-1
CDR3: CASSPLAGGYGEQFF
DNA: TGTGCCAGCAGCCCGCTAGCGGGAGGCTACGGTGAGCAGTTCTTC

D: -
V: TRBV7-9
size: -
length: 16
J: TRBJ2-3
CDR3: CANSPKADTSTDTQYF
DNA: TGTGCCAACTCGCCTAAAGCGGATACTAGCACAGATACGCAGTATTTT

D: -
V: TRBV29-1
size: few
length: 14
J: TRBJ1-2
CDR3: CSSSKVGLNYGYTF
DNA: TGCAGCTCCAGTAAGGTCGGACTGAACTATGGCTACACCTTC

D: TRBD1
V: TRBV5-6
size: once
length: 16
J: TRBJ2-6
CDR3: CASSLATGARTNVLTF
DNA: TGTGCCAGCAGCTTGGCTACAGGGGCAAGGACCAACGTCCTGACTTTC

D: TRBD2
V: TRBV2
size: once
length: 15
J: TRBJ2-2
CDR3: CASSLTSGNTGELFF
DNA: TGTGCCAGCAGTCTGACTAGCGGGAATACCGGGGAGCTGTTTTTT

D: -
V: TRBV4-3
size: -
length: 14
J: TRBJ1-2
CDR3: CASSQGTSNYGYTF
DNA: TGCGCCAGCAGCCAGGGGACATCTAACTATGGCTACACCTTC

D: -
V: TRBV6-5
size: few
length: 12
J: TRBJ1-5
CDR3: CASSYDLKPQHF
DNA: TGTGCCAGCAGTTACGACTTGAAGCCCCAGCATTTT

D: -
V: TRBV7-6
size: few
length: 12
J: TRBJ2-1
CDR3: CASSLPQGGQFF
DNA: TGTGCCAGCAGCTTACCCCAAGGGGGGCAGTTCTTC

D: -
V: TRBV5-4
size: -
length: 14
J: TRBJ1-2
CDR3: CASSLGARSYGYTF
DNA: TGTGCCAGCAGCTTGGGGGCCCGAAGTTATGGCTACACCTTC

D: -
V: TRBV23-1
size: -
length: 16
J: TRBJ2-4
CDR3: CARGSGSVLAKNIQYF
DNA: TGCGCCAGAGGTTCGGGGTCCGTCCTAGCCAAAAACATTCAGTACTTC

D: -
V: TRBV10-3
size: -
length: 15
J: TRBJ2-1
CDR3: CAISESLISYNEQFF
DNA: TGTGCCATCAGTGAAAGCCTGATTAGCTACAATGAGCAGTTCTTC

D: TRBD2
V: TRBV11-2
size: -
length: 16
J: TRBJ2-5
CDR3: CASSLVSGGVQETQYF
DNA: TGTGCCAGCAGCTTAGTATCTGGGGGGGTCCAAGAGACCCAGTACTTC

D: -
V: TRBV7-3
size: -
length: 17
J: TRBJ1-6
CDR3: CASSLSPSAGNNSPLHF
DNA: TGTGCCAGCAGCTTAAGCCCGTCTGCGGGGAACAATTCACCCCTCCACTTT

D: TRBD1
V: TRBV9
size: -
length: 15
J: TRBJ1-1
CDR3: CASSDIQGDGTEAFF
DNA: TGTGCCAGCAGCGATATTCAGGGGGATGGCACTGAAGCTTTCTTT

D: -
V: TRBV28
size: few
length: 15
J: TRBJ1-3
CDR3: CASSLYSGAGNTIYF
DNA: TGTGCCAGCAGTTTATACTCAGGGGCTGGAAACACCATATATTTT

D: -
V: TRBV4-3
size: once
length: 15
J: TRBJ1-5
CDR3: CASSQTGYSNQPQHF
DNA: TGCGCCAGCAGCCAAACAGGGTATTCTAATCAGCCCCAGCATTTT

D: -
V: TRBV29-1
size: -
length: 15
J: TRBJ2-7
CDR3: CSVVLEEETAYEQYF
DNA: TGCAGCGTTGTTCTGGAGGAAGAAACGGCCTACGAGCAGTACTTC

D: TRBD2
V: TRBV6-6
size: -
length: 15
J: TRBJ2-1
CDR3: CASGTTLSSYNEQFF
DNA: TGTGCGTCCGGGACTACCCTGAGCTCCTACAATGAGCAGTTCTTC

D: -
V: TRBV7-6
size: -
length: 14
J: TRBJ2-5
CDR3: CASSLGGGGETQYF
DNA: TGTGCCAGCAGCCTCGGAGGGGGCGGGGAGACCCAGTACTTC

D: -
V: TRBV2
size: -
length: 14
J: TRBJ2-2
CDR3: CASSGLAWTGELFF
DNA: TGTGCCAGCAGTGGGCTAGCTTGGACCGGGGAGCTGTTTTTT

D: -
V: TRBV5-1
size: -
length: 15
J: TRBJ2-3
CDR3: CASNRDLLAQDTQYF
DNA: TGCGCCAGCAACCGGGACCTACTAGCACAGGATACGCAGTATTTT

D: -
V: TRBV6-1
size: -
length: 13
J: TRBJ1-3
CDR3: CASSEGLVNTIYF
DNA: TGTGCCAGCAGTGAAGGACTGGTAAACACCATATATTTT

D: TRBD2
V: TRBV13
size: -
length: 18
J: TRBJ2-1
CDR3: CASSPSPRGSGRAHEQFF
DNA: TGTGCCAGCAGCCCGTCCCCCCGGGGTAGCGGGAGGGCCCATGAGCAGTTCTTC

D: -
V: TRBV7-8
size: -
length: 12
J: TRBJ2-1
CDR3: CASSFRVNEQFF
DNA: TGTGCCAGCAGCTTTCGGGTGAATGAGCAGTTCTTC

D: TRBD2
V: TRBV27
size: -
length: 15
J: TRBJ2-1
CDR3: CASSTGTTEGYEQFF
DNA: TGTGCCAGCAGTACCGGGACTACCGAGGGATATGAGCAGTTCTTC

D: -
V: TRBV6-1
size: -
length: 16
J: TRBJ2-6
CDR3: CASSEGKRSGANVLTF
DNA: TGTGCCAGCAGTGAGGGCAAACGTTCTGGGGCCAACGTCCTGACTTTC

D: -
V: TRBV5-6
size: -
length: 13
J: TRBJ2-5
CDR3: CASSLGQQETQYF
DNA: TGTGCCAGCAGCTTGGGACAGCAAGAGACCCAGTACTTC

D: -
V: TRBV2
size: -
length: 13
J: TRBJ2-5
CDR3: CASERDTQETQYF
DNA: TGTGCCAGTGAGAGGGACACTCAAGAGACCCAGTACTTC

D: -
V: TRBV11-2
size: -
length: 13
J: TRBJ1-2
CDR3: CASSPDRHYGYTF
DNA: TGTGCCAGCAGTCCAGACAGGCACTATGGCTACACCTTC

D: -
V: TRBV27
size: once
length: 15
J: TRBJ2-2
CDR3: CASSFQTGNTGELFF
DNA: TGTGCCAGCAGCTTCCAAACAGGGAACACCGGGGAGCTGTTTTTT

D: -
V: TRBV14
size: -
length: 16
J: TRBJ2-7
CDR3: CASSQDLVRGNYEQYF
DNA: TGTGCCAGCAGCCAAGATCTGGTCAGGGGAAACTACGAGCAGTACTTC

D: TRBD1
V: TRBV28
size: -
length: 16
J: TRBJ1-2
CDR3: CASSFPTDRTPYGYTF
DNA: TGTGCCAGCAGTTTTCCCACGGACAGGACCCCCTATGGCTACACCTTC

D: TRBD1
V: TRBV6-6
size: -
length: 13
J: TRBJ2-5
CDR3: CASSWTGKETQYF
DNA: TGTGCCAGCAGTTGGACAGGGAAAGAGACCCAGTACTTC

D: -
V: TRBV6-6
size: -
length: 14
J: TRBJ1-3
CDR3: CASSVQSSGNAIYF
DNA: TGTGCCAGCAGTGTACAGAGCTCTGGAAACGCCATATATTTT

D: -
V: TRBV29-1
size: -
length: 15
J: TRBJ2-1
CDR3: CSVEGTGQSGDEQFF
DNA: TGCAGCGTTGAAGGGACGGGACAATCCGGGGATGAGCAGTTCTTC

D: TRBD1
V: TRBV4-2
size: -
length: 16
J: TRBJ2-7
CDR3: CASSPFGQGATYEQYF
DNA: TGTGCCAGCAGCCCCTTCGGACAGGGGGCCACCTACGAGCAGTACTTC

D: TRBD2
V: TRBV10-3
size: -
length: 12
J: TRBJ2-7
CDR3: CATWGLAHEQYF
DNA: TGTGCCACATGGGGACTAGCTCACGAGCAGTACTTC

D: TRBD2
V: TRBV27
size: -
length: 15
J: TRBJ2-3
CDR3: CASTFGAGGIDTQYF
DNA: TGTGCCAGCACCTTCGGAGCGGGAGGCATAGATACGCAGTATTTT

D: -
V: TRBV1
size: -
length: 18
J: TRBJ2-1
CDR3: CTSSQDGLRLAEYNEQFF
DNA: TGCACCAGCAGCCAAGATGGCCTCAGACTAGCGGAGTACAATGAGCAGTTCTTC

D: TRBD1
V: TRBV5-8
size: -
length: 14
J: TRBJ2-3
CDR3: CASSFGQGADTQYF
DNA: TGTGCCAGCAGCTTCGGTCAGGGGGCAGATACGCAGTATTTT